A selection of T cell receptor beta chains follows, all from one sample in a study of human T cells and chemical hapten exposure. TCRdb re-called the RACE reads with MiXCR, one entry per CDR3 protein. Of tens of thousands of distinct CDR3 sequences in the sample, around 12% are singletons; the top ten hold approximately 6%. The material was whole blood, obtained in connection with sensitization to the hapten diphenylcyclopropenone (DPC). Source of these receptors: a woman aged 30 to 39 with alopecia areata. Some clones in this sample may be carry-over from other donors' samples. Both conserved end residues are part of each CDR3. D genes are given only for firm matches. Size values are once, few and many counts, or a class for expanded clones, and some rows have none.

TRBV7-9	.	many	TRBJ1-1	TGTGCCAGCAGCTCATTCGCTTCCCGGGGGAACACTGAAGCTTTCTTT	CASSSFASRGNTEAFF
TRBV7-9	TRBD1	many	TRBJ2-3	TGTGCCAGCAGCGAACAGGGGACCACAGATACGCAGTATTTT	CASSEQGTTDTQYF
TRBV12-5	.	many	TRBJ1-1	TGTGCTAGTGGTTTGGACACAGGGAGGGCTTTCTTT	CASGLDTGRAFF
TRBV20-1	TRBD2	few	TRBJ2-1	TGCAGTGCCCCCTGGCGGGAGCCTCCCTATGAGCAGTTCTTC	CSAPWREPPYEQFF
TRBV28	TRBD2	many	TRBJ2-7	TGTGCCAGCAGTTTGGCGCGGCGGGGGTCCTACGAGCAGTACTTC	CASSLARRGSYEQYF
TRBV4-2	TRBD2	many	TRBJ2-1	TGTGCCAGCCGCCCCGGGACTAGGGGTGAGCAGTTCTTC	CASRPGTRGEQFF
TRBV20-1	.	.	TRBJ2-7	TGCAGTGCTAGGGTTCCGACAGTAGGCAGGGAGTACGAGCAGTACTTC	CSARVPTVGREYEQYF
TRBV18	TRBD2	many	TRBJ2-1	TGTGCCAGCTCACCACCGAGCGGGGGTTTTGAGCAGTTCTTC	CASSPPSGGFEQFF
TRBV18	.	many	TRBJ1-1	TGTGCCAGTTCACAGGCAGGGATGAACACTGAAGCTTTCTTT	CASSQAGMNTEAFF
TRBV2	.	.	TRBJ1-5	TGTGCCAGCAGTGCTCAAGGGGGGTCGAGCAATCAGCCCCAGCATTTT	CASSAQGGSSNQPQHF
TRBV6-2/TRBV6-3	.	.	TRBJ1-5	TGTGCCAGCAGTTACACCAGGGATGGCCAGCCCCAGCATTTT	CASSYTRDGQPQHF
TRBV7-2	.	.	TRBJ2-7	TGTGCCAGCAGCTTCGGAGCGGCGGGGGAGCAGTACTTC	CASSFGAAGEQYF
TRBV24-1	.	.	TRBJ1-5	TGTGCCACCAGTGATCGGGACGCCAGCAATCAGCCCCAGCATTTT	CATSDRDASNQPQHF
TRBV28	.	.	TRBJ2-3	TGTGCCAGCAGTTTATCCTGGCAGCTTGCTAGCACAGATACGCAGTATTTT	CASSLSWQLASTDTQYF
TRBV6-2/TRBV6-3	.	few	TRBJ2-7	TGTGCCAGCGGAACCTTCTCAGGGGCTTCCGAGCAGTACTTC	CASGTFSGASEQYF
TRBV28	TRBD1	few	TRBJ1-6	TGTGCCAGCAGTACGACTTCAGACAGGGTGGTTTCACCCCTCCACTTT	CASSTTSDRVVSPLHF
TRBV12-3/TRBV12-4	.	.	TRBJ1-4	TGTGCCAGCAGTTTAGGGGGAGTAACTAATGAAAAACTGTTTTTT	CASSLGGVTNEKLFF
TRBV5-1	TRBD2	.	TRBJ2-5	TGCGCCAGCAGCTCCGGGACTAGGTCAGAGACCCAGTACTTC	CASSSGTRSETQYF
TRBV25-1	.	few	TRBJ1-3	TGTGCCAGCAGTGAATTCGGGGCAGTTAACTCTGGAAACACCATATATTTT	CASSEFGAVNSGNTIYF
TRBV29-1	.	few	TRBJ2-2	TGCAGCGTCTACGGGACATCGAACACCGGGGAGCTGTTTTTT	CSVYGTSNTGELFF
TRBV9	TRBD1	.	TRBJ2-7	TGTGCCAGCACGTTAGGGGACAGGCCCTACGAGCAGTACTTC	CASTLGDRPYEQYF
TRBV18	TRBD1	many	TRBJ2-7	TGTGCCAGCTCCTCTGGACAGGAATACGAGCAGTACTTC	CASSSGQEYEQYF
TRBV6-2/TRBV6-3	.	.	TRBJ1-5	TGTGCCAGCAGTCCCCGTGGGGACGGCAATCAGCCCCAGCATTTT	CASSPRGDGNQPQHF
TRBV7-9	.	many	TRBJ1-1	TGTGCCAGCAGCCGTGGAGATGGCAGACTCACTGAAGCTTTCTTT	CASSRGDGRLTEAFF
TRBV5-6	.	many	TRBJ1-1	TGTGCCAGCAGCTTGAGGAGGTCCGTGAACACTGAAGCTTTCTTT	CASSLRRSVNTEAFF
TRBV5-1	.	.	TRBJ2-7	TGCGCCAGCAGCTTGTCACAGGGTCCAAACGAGCAGTACTTC	CASSLSQGPNEQYF
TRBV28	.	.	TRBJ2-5	TGTGCCAGCACAGGGTACCAAGAGACCCAGTACTTC	CASTGYQETQYF
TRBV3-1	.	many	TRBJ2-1	TGTGCCAGCGTGCCAGACTCCTCCAATGAGCAGTTCTTC	CASVPDSSNEQFF
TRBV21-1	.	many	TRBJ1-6	TGTGCCAGCAGCACCTACAGGGGGCGCATTCCGAATTCACCCCTCCACTTT	CASSTYRGRIPNSPLHF
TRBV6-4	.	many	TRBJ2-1	TGTGCCAGCAGTGCCCTAGAGACTCTCTCCTACAATGAGCAGTTCTTC	CASSALETLSYNEQFF
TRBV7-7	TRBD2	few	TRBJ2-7	TGTGCCAGCAGTACAGCAGACGGGGGGGAGCAGTACTTC	CASSTADGGEQYF
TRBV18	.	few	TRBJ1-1	TGTGCCAGCTCACCAGCAGTAAAGGGGATCGAAGCTTTCTTT	CASSPAVKGIEAFF
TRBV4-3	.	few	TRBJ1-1	TGCGCCAGCAGCCAAGAAATCTGGAGAACAGCCCCGAACACTGAAGCTTTCTTT	CASSQEIWRTAPNTEAFF
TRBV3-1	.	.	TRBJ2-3	TGTGCCAGCAGCCAAGCCCTGGGTTCTACGCAGTATTTT	CASSQALGSTQYF
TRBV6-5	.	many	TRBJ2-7	TGTGCCAGCAGTTTACTTGGTTACTACGAGCAGTACTTC	CASSLLGYYEQYF
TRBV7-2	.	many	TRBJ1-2	TGTGCCAGCAGCTTAGATGGGCATGGCTACACCTTC	CASSLDGHGYTF
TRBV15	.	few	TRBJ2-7	TGTGCCACCAGCTCAGAGATAGGGGGCTCCTACGAGCAGTACTTC	CATSSEIGGSYEQYF
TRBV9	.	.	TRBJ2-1	TGTGCCAGCAGCGTAGACGGGAGCGCCTACAATGAGCAGTTCTTC	CASSVDGSAYNEQFF
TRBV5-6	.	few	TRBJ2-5	TGTGCCAGCAGCTTCCGGACGATCCAAGAGACCCAGTACTTC	CASSFRTIQETQYF
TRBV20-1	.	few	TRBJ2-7	TGCAGTGCCGCTACTGTTGCGGGTAAGCAGTACTTC	CSAATVAGKQYF
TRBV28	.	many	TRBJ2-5	TGTGCCAGCGCCCTGGGGGGGGCGGGCAATCAAGAGACCCAGTACTTC	CASALGGAGNQETQYF
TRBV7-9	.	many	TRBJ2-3	TGTGCCAGCAGCTCCACGGGCACGGCGATCCAAGTCACAGATACGCAGTATTTT	CASSSTGTAIQVTDTQYF
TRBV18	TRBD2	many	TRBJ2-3	TGTGCCAGCTCACCGTCTAGCGGGAGGGCCGATACGCAGTATTTT	CASSPSSGRADTQYF
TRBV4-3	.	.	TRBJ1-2	TGCGCCAGCAGCCAACACACGAGGGGTGGAGTTGTCCCTAACTATGGCTACACCTTC	CASSQHTRGGVVPNYGYTF
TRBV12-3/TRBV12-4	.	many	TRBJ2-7	TGTGCCAGCACCCCAGGCGCGGGGTTTTCCTACGAGCAGTACTTC	CASTPGAGFSYEQYF
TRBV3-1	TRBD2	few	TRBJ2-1	TGTGCCAGCAGCTCCCCGGGGACTAGCGTTTCGGGTGAGCAGTTCTTC	CASSSPGTSVSGEQFF
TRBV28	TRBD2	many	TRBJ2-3	TGTGCCAGCAATATTCGGGGCGGGAGGGTGGATACGCAGTATTTT	CASNIRGGRVDTQYF
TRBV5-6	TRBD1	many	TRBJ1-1	TGTGCCAGCAGCGACAGGGGGCCTAGGACTGAAGCTTTCTTT	CASSDRGPRTEAFF
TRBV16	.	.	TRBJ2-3	TGTGCCAGCAGCCCGCTCCAGACAGATACGCAGTATTTT	CASSPLQTDTQYF
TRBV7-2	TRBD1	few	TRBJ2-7	TGTGCCAGCAGCGTTCTTGGTGGGACAGCCTACGAGCAGTACTTC	CASSVLGGTAYEQYF
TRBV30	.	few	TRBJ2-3	TGTGCCTGGAGTGTACGGGTTCGGGATACGCAGTATTTT	CAWSVRVRDTQYF
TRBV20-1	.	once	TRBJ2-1	TGCAGTGCCATCAAGGGGGGGAGGAAGAGCAATGAGCAGTTCTTC	CSAIKGGRKSNEQFF